This is a list of T cell receptor beta chains from one sample in a study of response to subunit inactivated influenza vaccine. MiXCR, run by TCRdb on the RT-PCR reads, gives a single entry per CDR3 protein. The table shows about 520,000 distinct CDR3 sequences, with roughly 7.6% occurring only once. The source material was PBMCs from blood, sampled roughly 24 months after vaccination. The receptor source for this set is a man aged 50 to 69 who received an inactivated influenza vaccine. Both conserved end residues are part of each CDR3. D genes are given only for firm matches. Clone size appears in some rows only: once, few, many, or a class for an expanded clone.

abundance: few
d_gene: .
v_gene: TRBV12-3/TRBV12-4
j_gene: TRBJ1-6
CDR3nt: TGTGCCAGCAGCACCTACGAGGATTCACCCCTCCACTTT
CDR3aa: CASSTYEDSPLHF

abundance: .
d_gene: .
v_gene: TRBV7-3
j_gene: TRBJ2-7
CDR3nt: TGTGCCAGCACGGGGTTTCGCGATTCCTACGAGCAGTACTTC
CDR3aa: CASTGFRDSYEQYF

abundance: .
d_gene: .
v_gene: TRBV7-9
j_gene: TRBJ1-1
CDR3nt: TGTGCCAGCACCCTGGCCCGCGAAGCTTTCTTT
CDR3aa: CASTLAREAFF

abundance: .
d_gene: TRBD2
v_gene: TRBV20-1
j_gene: TRBJ2-7
CDR3nt: TGCAGTGCAGAATGGGCTAGCGGGGGAAACTACGAGCAGTACTTC
CDR3aa: CSAEWASGGNYEQYF

abundance: many
d_gene: TRBD2
v_gene: TRBV11-3
j_gene: TRBJ2-1
CDR3nt: TGTGCCAGCAGCAGGGGAGGGCGGTCCTACAATGAGCAGTTCTTC
CDR3aa: CASSRGGRSYNEQFF

abundance: .
d_gene: .
v_gene: TRBV3-1
j_gene: TRBJ1-3
CDR3nt: TGTGCCAGCAGCCCCTTGGCAGGACTTTCTGGAAACACCATATATTTT
CDR3aa: CASSPLAGLSGNTIYF

abundance: .
d_gene: .
v_gene: TRBV6-1
j_gene: TRBJ1-6
CDR3nt: TGTGCCAGCAGTGAAGATCGGGGATTTAGCTCCTATAATTCACCCCTCCACTTT
CDR3aa: CASSEDRGFSSYNSPLHF

abundance: .
d_gene: .
v_gene: TRBV27
j_gene: TRBJ1-2
CDR3nt: TGTGCCAGCAGTTTCAGCGGGGGTGAATATGGCTACACCTTC
CDR3aa: CASSFSGGEYGYTF

abundance: many
d_gene: .
v_gene: TRBV3-1
j_gene: TRBJ2-5
CDR3nt: TGTGCCAGCAGCACCACGCGACAGGCGTACCAAGAGACCCAGTACTTC
CDR3aa: CASSTTRQAYQETQYF

abundance: few
d_gene: TRBD2
v_gene: TRBV5-1
j_gene: TRBJ2-1
CDR3nt: TGCGCCAGCAGCCCCAGAGACGGGAGGGCCTACAATGAGCAGTTCTTC
CDR3aa: CASSPRDGRAYNEQFF

abundance: many
d_gene: .
v_gene: TRBV20-1
j_gene: TRBJ1-2
CDR3nt: TGCAGTGCTAGTGACCTTGGCTACACCTTC
CDR3aa: CSASDLGYTF

abundance: many
d_gene: TRBD1
v_gene: TRBV7-9
j_gene: TRBJ1-1
CDR3nt: TGTGCCAGCAGCTTAGCCGGACAGGGGGCGAGAGCTGAAGCTTTCTTT
CDR3aa: CASSLAGQGARAEAFF

abundance: many
d_gene: .
v_gene: TRBV2
j_gene: TRBJ2-1
CDR3nt: TGTGCCAGCAGTTGGACCAGCTCCTCCTACAATGAGCAGTTCTTC
CDR3aa: CASSWTSSSYNEQFF

abundance: .
d_gene: .
v_gene: TRBV9
j_gene: TRBJ2-1
CDR3nt: TGTGCCAGCAGCGGAGGAAAGGAAGGGCGTCTTGAGCAGTTCTTC
CDR3aa: CASSGGKEGRLEQFF

abundance: many
d_gene: .
v_gene: TRBV28
j_gene: TRBJ2-1
CDR3nt: TGTGCCAGCAGCATACAGCGGGCCAGGGCCCTTAATGAGCAGTTCTTC
CDR3aa: CASSIQRARALNEQFF

abundance: few
d_gene: TRBD2
v_gene: TRBV28
j_gene: TRBJ2-3
CDR3nt: TGTGCTCTCCGCGGGAGGGACACAGATACGCAGTATTTT
CDR3aa: CALRGRDTDTQYF

abundance: .
d_gene: .
v_gene: TRBV20-1
j_gene: TRBJ2-5
CDR3nt: TGCAGTGCTAGAGACGACAGTCAAAGGGAGACCCAGTACTTC
CDR3aa: CSARDDSQRETQYF